This T cell receptor beta chain was sequenced for a study of T cells expressing NK-cell markers. The wider study: Seven of eight sequenced donors tested HCMV-seropositive; one tested seronegative.

Following a re-call of the 5' RACE reads, TCRdb has one entry per CDR3 protein and lacks DNA. The sample yields about 400,000 distinct CDR3 sequences, of which the top ten take up over 8.5%. This TCR derives from a woman aged 50 to 60 in good health. Sample: blood T cells: a sorted CD56 or NKG2C T cell subset, CD4+ or CD8+ T cells, or bulk PBMC T cells (not recorded which).

The CDR3 region is CASSWAVYGEQYF. The chain carries TRBV5-5 and TRBJ2-7. The CDR3 has 13 residues. Germline assignment: CDR1 SGHKS and CDR2 YYEKEE (reference sequence). The whole variable domain, filled in from reference TRBV5-5 and TRBJ2-7, reads DAGVTQSPTHLIKTRGQQVTLRCSPISGHKSVSWYQQVLGQGPQFIFQYYEKEERGRGNFPDRFSARQFPNYSSELNVNALLLGDSALYLCASSWAVYGEQYFGPGTRLTVT.